This passage covers 10 T cell receptor beta chains from one sample sequenced in a study of a mutant IDH1 vaccine in newly diagnosed glioma. Which antigens these TCRs recognize remains unknown. Time point specified: week 5, during vaccination. Every vaccine dose comprised 300 ug of mutant IDH1 20-mer peptide plus topical imiquimod. Measured with immunoSEQ multiplex PCR; TCRdb has only the in-frame clones, and not every one. The sample carries 75,000 to 80,000 clones, about 91% recorded once. The input for sequencing was PBMCs, taken from a glioma patient whose treatment included an IDH1 peptide vaccine. All receptors come from a woman aged 45-60 years with glioma.

The V gene is TRBV9, the J gene TRBJ2-1, with TRBD2 identical over 10 bases. Trimming cost V 4 bases and J 8 bases; bases outside gene matches: 12. The CDR3 extends over 16 amino acids. The germline gives CDR1 SGDLS, CDR2 YYNGEE. CDR3 DNA sequence: TGTGCCAGCAGCCCCTCGAGCGGGAGGGCGCGCCATGAGCAGTTCTTC. Protein sequence: CASSPSSGRARHEQFF.

CDR3 nucleotide sequence: TGTGCCACCAGCAGAGACTTGTCGGGTGAGCAGTTCTTC. It is translated as CATSRDLSGEQFF. The gene calls are TRBV15 and TRBJ2-1; D gene ambiguous. Germline V gene sequence: CDR1 LNHNV, CDR2 YYDKDF (reference sequence). This CDR3 has 13 residues. V was cut by 0 bases and J by 9 bases, with 9 bases left in between.

V usage is TRBV4-1 and J usage is TRBJ1-1; D might be TRBD1 (5 bases). Germline V gene sequence: CDR1 MGHRA, CDR2 YSYEKL. V was shortened by 7 bases and J by 11 bases, with 20 bases between the two germline ends. The CDR3 runs 13 residues. CDR3 bases: TGCGCCAGCACCCCAACCGGGGCTCCGGGCGCTTTCTTT. Its protein product is CASTPTGAPGAFF.

J is TRBJ2-1 and V is TRBV30; no firm D call. The CDR3 extends over 15 amino acids. The ends were cut back, 2 bases at V and 1 base at J, with 12 bases in the middle. Per germline, CDR1 GTSNPN and CDR2 SVGIG (reference sequence). DNA for the CDR3: TGTGCCTGGAGTTTGTCGGTACCTTCCTACAATGAGCAGTTCTTC. It yields the protein CAWSLSVPSYNEQFF.

This chain links TRBV11-1 with TRBJ1-2, with unresolved D. Germline lookup yields CDR1 SGHAT and CDR2 FQDESV (reference sequence). V lost 5 bases and J 4 bases, leaving 11 bases between the germline ends. This CDR3 has 13 residues. CDR3 nucleotides: TGTGCCAGCAGCACCAGAACGGGCTATGGCTACACCTTC. Translated, it gives CASSTRTGYGYTF.

V is TRBV5-1 and J is TRBJ1-1, with D perhaps TRBD1 (6 bases). This CDR3 has 16 residues. Germline V gives CDR1 SGHRS, CDR2 YFSETQ. The germline V and J ends were trimmed by 7 bases and 1 base, with 20 bases remaining between them. In nucleotides, the CDR3 is TGCGCCAGCCGATCTTTTTTCAGGGGCGAGAACACTGAAGCTTTCTTT. Amino acids: CASRSFFRGENTEAFF.

The chain is built from TRBV7-9 and TRBJ1-1, with a tentative D call TRBD1 (5 bases). Germline CDR1 reads SEHNR; CDR2 reads FQNEAQ (reference sequence). Trimming pared 7 bases from V and 4 bases from J, leaving 13 bases between. The length of the CDR3 is 13 residues. The CDR3 is CASTYGGTTEAFF. Here the CDR3 DNA reads TGTGCCAGCACCTACGGGGGAACCACTGAAGCTTTCTTT.

The chain links TRBV11-2 to TRBJ2-2; 7 positions agree with TRBD2. Germline values: CDR1 SGHAT, CDR2 FQNNGV. After removal of 1 base from V and 0 bases from J, the junction contained 8 bases not matched to a gene. The CDR3 has 18 amino acids. The CDR3 DNA sequence: TGTGCCAGCAGCTTAGGCTCCCTCCTAGCGGCGAACACCGGGGAGCTGTTTTTT. Amino acids: CASSLGSLLAANTGELFF.

The V call is TRBV5-5, the J call TRBJ2-2; TRBD2 matches at 14 bases. Germline lookup yields CDR1 SGHKS and CDR2 YYEKEE (reference sequence). This CDR3 region has 16 residues. Trimming took 6 bases from V and 6 from J; bases not matched to a gene: 7. CDR3 region: CASTGLAGGLAGELFF. CDR3 bases: TGTGCCAGCACTGGACTAGCGGGAGGTCTGGCCGGGGAGCTGTTTTTT. Looking up the rest from reference TRBV5-5 and TRBJ2-2 gives the full variable domain: DAGVTQSPTHLIKTRGQQVTLRCSPISGHKSVSWYQQVLGQGPQFIFQYYEKEERGRGNFPDRFSARQFPNYSSELNVNALLLGDSALYLCASTGLAGGLAGELFFGEGSRLTVL.

The gene calls are TRBV30 and TRBJ2-1; D perhaps matches TRBD1 (6 bases). The V end lost 4 bases, the J end lost 4 bases, and 14 bases lay between the germline ends. CDR1 and CDR2 (germline): GTSNPN, SVGIG (reference sequence). The CDR3 has 14 amino acids. In DNA form, the CDR3 reads TGTGCCTGGATGAGGGGGAGAGAATACAATGAGCAGTTCTTC. Amino acid sequence: CAWMRGREYNEQFF. Based on the CDR3 plus reference TRBV30 and TRBJ2-1, the full variable domain is SQTIHQWPATLVQPVGSPLSLECTVEGTSNPNLYWYRQAAGRGLQLLFYSVGIGQISSEVPQNLSASRPQDRQFILSSKKLLLSDSGFYLCAWMRGREYNEQFFGPGTRLTVL.